The clone carrying this T cell receptor beta chain was seen a few times. Its antigen remains unknown. Time point defined: newly diagnosed GD, antithyroid drugs for less than 3 months. The TCR library was made from RNA that had been extracted from PBMCs in TRIzol. This sample is part of a study of regulatory T cells in long-lasting Graves disease. Study results and caveats: Persistent Graves' patients showed less TCR diversity than newly diagnosed ones.

The CDR3 runs 14 residues. Germline trimming cut 6 bases from V and 8 bases from J; bases unmatched to any gene: 7. The germline V gene encodes CDR1 DFQATT and CDR2 SNEGSKA (reference sequence). CDR3 regions were amplified by Arm-PCR using iRepertoire HTBI primers to build TCR beta libraries. TCRdb passed the multiplex PCR reads through MiXCR, listing each CDR3 protein once. The profile covers fewer than 500,000 distinct CDR3 sequences, with about 17% appearing a single time and 9% to 15% taken by the ten largest. The sample also formed part of further work on T cells in Graves' hyperthyroidism and ophthalmopathy. That study adds: Patients aged 18 to 65 with hyperthyroidism were newly diagnosed, with duration under 2 months.

The TCR sequence derives from a man between 40 and 49 years old with Graves disease. The rearrangement links TRBV20-1 to TRBJ2-3; 14 bases match TRBD2. The sequences come from peripheral blood mononuclear cells (PBMCs), collected at new diagnosis, from a patient treated with antithyroid drugs. The CDR3 is CSATGLAGVGTQYF. The CDR3 DNA reads as TGCAGTGCAACGGGACTAGCGGGAGTAGGTACGCAGTATTTT.